This is a list of T cell receptor beta chains from one sample in a study of T cells in Graves' hyperthyroidism and ophthalmopathy. TCRdb re-derived calls from the multiplex PCR reads in MiXCR, one entry per CDR3 protein. The sample includes 300,000 to 350,000 distinct CDR3 sequences, about 21% of them seen just once. The specimen sequenced was blood. These receptors were obtained from a woman between 45 and 60 years old with Graves' hyperthyroidism. Each CDR3 is given with its conserved first and last residue. Fields, in order: D gene, clone size, V gene, J gene, CDR3 protein, CDR3 DNA. D genes are given only for firm matches. A row's size may be missing; if present it is once, few, many or a size class.

.	few	TRBV20-1	TRBJ1-1	CSARVTGIMNTEAFF	TGCAGTGCTAGAGTAACAGGGATAATGAACACTGAAGCTTTCTTT
TRBD2	many	TRBV13	TRBJ2-1	CASSDVPSGGYNEQFF	TGTGCCAGCAGCGACGTCCCTAGCGGGGGTTACAATGAGCAGTTCTTC
.	.	TRBV28	TRBJ1-1	CASSLLGMYTEAFF	TGTGCCAGCAGTTTGTTGGGGATGTACACTGAAGCTTTCTTT
TRBD1	few	TRBV5-8	TRBJ2-2	CASSFRTGGFDTGELFF	TGTGCCAGCAGCTTTAGGACAGGGGGGTTCGACACCGGGGAGCTGTTTTTT
.	.	TRBV15	TRBJ2-5	CATSRGREETQYF	TGTGCCACCAGCAGGGGGCGGGAAGAGACCCAGTACTTC
.	few	TRBV10-2	TRBJ1-5	CASSEQRDPTFAQHF	TGCGCCAGCAGTGAGCAACGGGACCCGACCTTCGCCCAGCATTTT
.	many	TRBV5-6	TRBJ1-1	CASSSPGALGMNTEAFF	TGTGCCAGCAGCTCCCCAGGGGCCCTGGGGATGAACACTGAAGCTTTCTTT
TRBD2	.	TRBV29-1	TRBJ2-4	CSVERLAGPLAKNIQYF	TGCAGCGTTGAGAGACTAGCGGGTCCCCTAGCCAAAAACATTCAGTACTTC
.	.	TRBV28	TRBJ1-1	CASNRLARNTEAFF	TGTGCCAGCAATCGCTTAGCACGCAACACTGAAGCTTTCTTT
.	.	TRBV28	TRBJ2-5	CASSSLSGGRQETQYF	TGTGCCAGCAGTTCATTGTCCGGGGGGCGCCAAGAGACCCAGTACTTC
TRBD1	many	TRBV5-1	TRBJ2-2	CASSHDRGTGELFF	TGCGCCAGCAGCCATGACAGGGGCACCGGGGAGCTGTTTTTT
.	many	TRBV3-1	TRBJ1-1	CASSQGWTGGAEAFF	TGTGCCAGCAGCCAAGGATGGACGGGGGGCGCTGAAGCTTTCTTT
.	many	TRBV28	TRBJ2-7	CASSLRDYSKGGYYEQYF	TGTGCCAGCAGTCTACGGGATTATTCCAAAGGGGGGTACTACGAGCAGTACTTC
TRBD2	.	TRBV20-1	TRBJ2-3	CSARLLAGVGGTQYF	TGCAGTGCTAGACTTCTAGCGGGGGTTGGAGGTACGCAGTATTTT
TRBD1	.	TRBV30	TRBJ1-6	CALGQGASNSPLHF	TGTGCCCTCGGGCAGGGGGCGTCTAATTCACCCCTCCACTTT
TRBD1	.	TRBV7-8	TRBJ2-7	CASSFTGDYSTYEQYF	TGTGCCAGCAGCTTTACAGGGGATTACTCCACCTACGAGCAGTACTTC
.	few	TRBV14	TRBJ2-1	CASSRRQLTSDNEQFF	TGTGCCAGCAGCCGCAGGCAATTAACGTCGGACAATGAGCAGTTCTTC
TRBD2	.	TRBV2	TRBJ2-1	CASPRAGSYNEQFF	TGTGCCAGCCCACGAGCGGGATCCTACAATGAGCAGTTCTTC
.	many	TRBV7-9	TRBJ2-2	CASSFYRDTGELFF	TGTGCCAGCAGCTTTTACAGGGATACCGGGGAGCTGTTTTTT
TRBD1	.	TRBV29-1	TRBJ1-5	CSAGQRSQPQHF	TGCAGCGCGGGACAGCGAAGTCAGCCCCAGCATTTT
TRBD2	.	TRBV9	TRBJ2-3	CASSASLAGVEDTQYF	TGTGCCAGCAGCGCCTCTCTAGCGGGAGTTGAAGATACGCAGTATTTT
.	.	TRBV30	TRBJ2-1	CAWSSVAPYNEQFF	TGTGCCTGGAGCTCCGTGGCCCCCTACAATGAGCAGTTCTTC
.	many	TRBV20-1	TRBJ1-2	CSGGGDFNYGYTF	TGCAGTGGGGGGGGGGACTTTAACTATGGCTACACCTTC
.	many	TRBV30	TRBJ2-3	CAWSEGFTDTQYF	TGTGCCTGGAGTGAAGGATTCACAGATACGCAGTATTTT
.	many	TRBV7-2	TRBJ1-4	CASSAPLRAVEKLFF	TGTGCCAGCAGCGCCCCATTGAGGGCTGTCGAAAAACTGTTTTTT
TRBD1	.	TRBV19	TRBJ2-7	CASSPWTGSGEQYF	TGTGCCAGTAGTCCGTGGACAGGTTCGGGGGAGCAGTACTTC
TRBD1	many	TRBV18	TRBJ2-7	CASSSGQDYEQYF	TGTGCCAGCTCATCGGGACAGGACTACGAGCAGTACTTC
TRBD1	many	TRBV6-1	TRBJ2-7	CASSDPQGRSVYEQYF	TGTGCCAGCAGTGACCCACAGGGGCGAAGCGTCTACGAGCAGTACTTC
TRBD1	many	TRBV18	TRBJ1-1	CASSPDDRGAEAFF	TGTGCCAGCTCACCCGACGACAGGGGGGCTGAAGCTTTCTTT
.	once	TRBV6-2/TRBV6-3	TRBJ1-6	CASRNQNQRNSPLHF	TGTGCCAGCAGGAACCAAAACCAGCGTAATTCACCCCTCCACTTT
TRBD2	many	TRBV13	TRBJ2-3	CASSSLTSGLTDTQYF	TGTGCCAGCAGCTCGCTGACTAGCGGGCTCACAGATACGCAGTATTTT
TRBD2	many	TRBV20-1	TRBJ2-7	CSAPDRALGGRDEQYF	TGCAGTGCTCCAGACAGGGCCCTAGGCGGGAGGGATGAGCAGTACTTC
.	many	TRBV7-9	TRBJ2-1	CASSLSTGLEQFF	TGTGCCAGCAGCTTATCCACAGGGCTTGAGCAGTTCTTC
.	few	TRBV7-9	TRBJ1-4	CAAGARGTEKLFF	TGTGCCGCGGGTGCGCGAGGGACTGAAAAACTGTTTTTT
.	many	TRBV7-9	TRBJ2-3	CASSFDRPGTDTQYF	TGTGCCAGCAGCTTCGACAGGCCTGGCACAGATACGCAGTATTTT
.	many	TRBV28	TRBJ1-1	CASSFLRGRAFF	TGTGCCAGCAGTTTCCTGAGGGGAAGGGCTTTCTTT